The source of this TCR beta chain is a study of PD-1 and CTLA-4 blockade in melanoma. Some clones are missing from TCRdb's copy, which holds only in-frame ones; the method was immunoSEQ multiplex PCR. The sample gives 30,000 or so clones, roughly 90% of which show up once; roughly 8.6% is in the top ten. The sample here was CD8+ T cells from peripheral blood, taken from a patient given anti-PD-1 treatment. The source is a human donor with melanoma.

CDR3 sequence: CASSLTGLAGSWDTQYF. The CDR3 bases are TGTGCCAGCAGCCTAACGGGACTAGCGGGATCTTGGGATACGCAGTATTTT. V gene TRBV7-2 combines with J gene TRBJ2-3; TRBD2 aligns across 13 bases. Per germline, CDR1 SGHTA and CDR2 FQGNSA. After removal of 5 bases from V and 6 bases from J, the junction contained 11 bases not matched to a gene. This CDR3 has 17 residues.